This is a list of T cell receptor beta chains from one sample in a study of blood T cell repertoires in COVID-19. Method: immunoSEQ multiplex PCR; TCRdb's copy keeps in-frame clones and lacks some. The table shows around 65,000 clones, with about 81% occurring only once. Sequencing was done on a sample of peripheral blood. The receptors derive from an elderly man with acute or convalescent COVID-19. Both conserved end residues are part of each CDR3. Each record gives: CDR3 protein, CDR3 DNA, D gene, V gene, clone size, J gene. The D gene is left open where the match is weak. Size values are once, few and many counts, or a class for expanded clones, and some rows have none.

CDR3: CASSPSTGAKNIQYF
DNA: TGTGCCAGCAGCCCCTCGACCGGGGCCAAAAACATTCAGTACTTC
D: .
V: TRBV7-2
size: .
J: TRBJ2-4

CDR3: CASSSGQGQETQYF
DNA: TGCGCCAGCTCCTCGGGACAGGGTCAAGAGACCCAGTACTTC
D: TRBD1
V: TRBV5-1
size: .
J: TRBJ2-5

CDR3: CASSLGGQGIYTQYF
DNA: TGTGCCAGCAGCTTAGGGGGACAGGGCATTTATACGCAGTATTTT
D: TRBD1
V: TRBV7-2
size: .
J: TRBJ2-3

CDR3: CASSQDWAGYYEQYF
DNA: TGCGCCAGCAGCCAAGATTGGGCGGGGTACTACGAGCAGTACTTC
D: .
V: TRBV4-1
size: once
J: TRBJ2-7

CDR3: CASSINTGPSSYEQYF
DNA: TGCGCCAGCAGCATTAACACAGGCCCTAGCTCCTACGAGCAGTACTTC
D: .
V: TRBV5-1
size: few
J: TRBJ2-7

CDR3: CASSLRGQGANEQFF
DNA: TGTGCCAGCAGCCTACGGGGGCAGGGGGCTAATGAGCAGTTCTTC
D: TRBD1
V: TRBV11-3
size: .
J: TRBJ2-1

CDR3: CASRPSGGTEAFF
DNA: TGTGCCAGCAGGCCAAGCGGAGGGACTGAAGCTTTCTTT
D: .
V: TRBV28
size: .
J: TRBJ1-1

CDR3: CASNRGSTSSPREQYF
DNA: TGTGCCAGCAACCGAGGGTCTACGAGCAGTCCGCGGGAGCAGTACTTC
D: .
V: TRBV2
size: .
J: TRBJ2-7

CDR3: CASSLYAGANVLTF
DNA: TGTGCCAGCAGCCTGTACGCGGGGGCCAACGTCCTGACTTTC
D: .
V: TRBV7-2
size: .
J: TRBJ2-6

CDR3: CASSLRGSLNTEAFF
DNA: TGTGCCAGCAGCCTCAGGGGGTCTCTGAACACTGAAGCTTTCTTT
D: TRBD1
V: TRBV5-6
size: .
J: TRBJ1-1

CDR3: CASSWTGAKSEQYF
DNA: TGTGCCAGCAGCTGGACAGGGGCAAAATCCGAGCAGTACTTC
D: TRBD1
V: TRBV11-2
size: few
J: TRBJ2-7

CDR3: CAISGTLFYGYTF
DNA: TGTGCCATTTCCGGGACACTTTTCTATGGCTACACCTTC
D: .
V: TRBV19
size: .
J: TRBJ1-2

CDR3: CASSLNRGSEQYF
DNA: TGTGCCAGCAGCCTAAACAGGGGGAGCGAGCAGTACTTC
D: TRBD1
V: TRBV3-1/TRBV3-2
size: once
J: TRBJ2-7

CDR3: CASSQGLANEQFF
DNA: TGTGCCAGCAGTCAGGGACTAGCCAATGAGCAGTTCTTC
D: TRBD2
V: TRBV5-4
size: .
J: TRBJ2-1

CDR3: CASSLDWRAQETQYF
DNA: TGTGCCAGCAGCTTAGATTGGAGGGCCCAAGAGACCCAGTACTTC
D: .
V: TRBV11-2
size: .
J: TRBJ2-5

CDR3: CASSQEPWLYEQYF
DNA: TGCGCCAGCAGCCAAGAACCCTGGCTTTACGAGCAGTACTTC
D: .
V: TRBV4-3
size: .
J: TRBJ2-7

CDR3: CASSSGGVNTGELFF
DNA: TGTGCCAGCAGCTCCGGAGGGGTGAACACCGGGGAGCTGTTTTTT
D: .
V: TRBV7-2
size: .
J: TRBJ2-2

CDR3: CASSVATGIQETQYF
DNA: TGTGCCAGCAGCGTAGCTACAGGTATTCAAGAGACCCAGTACTTC
D: .
V: TRBV9
size: .
J: TRBJ2-5

CDR3: CASSPWTDSSEQYF
DNA: TGTGCCAGCAGCCCATGGACGGACTCCTCCGAGCAGTACTTC
D: .
V: TRBV7-2
size: once
J: TRBJ2-7

CDR3: CASTYSGTGDHNEQFF
DNA: TGTGCCAGCACTTACTCCGGGACAGGGGACCACAATGAGCAGTTCTTC
D: TRBD1
V: TRBV6-5
size: .
J: TRBJ2-1

CDR3: CASSSGQDLEAFF
DNA: TGCGCCAGCAGCTCAGGACAGGACCTAGAAGCTTTCTTT
D: TRBD1
V: TRBV5-1
size: .
J: TRBJ1-1

CDR3: CASRSTGFNEQYF
DNA: TGTGCCAGCAGATCGACAGGGTTCAACGAGCAGTACTTC
D: TRBD1
V: TRBV6-6
size: .
J: TRBJ2-7

CDR3: CATSREGQGTEAFF
DNA: TGTGCCACCAGCAGAGAGGGGCAGGGCACTGAAGCTTTCTTT
D: .
V: TRBV15
size: .
J: TRBJ1-1

CDR3: CASSIGQGRYEQYF
DNA: TGTGCCAGTAGTATCGGACAGGGTAGATACGAGCAGTACTTC
D: TRBD1
V: TRBV19
size: medium-sized
J: TRBJ2-7

CDR3: CASSLRVGGHGEKLFF
DNA: TGTGCCAGCAGCCTCCGTGTGGGGGGGCATGGTGAAAAACTGTTTTTT
D: .
V: TRBV7-8
size: .
J: TRBJ1-4

CDR3: CASSLRLGGTGELFF
DNA: TGTGCCAGCAGCTTACGCCTAGGAGGGACCGGGGAGCTGTTTTTT
D: .
V: TRBV11-3
size: .
J: TRBJ2-2

CDR3: CASSLGWAQETQYF
DNA: TGTGCCAGCAGTTTAGGATGGGCCCAAGAGACCCAGTACTTC
D: .
V: TRBV28
size: .
J: TRBJ2-5

CDR3: CASSFGTSRMSSYEQYF
DNA: TGTGCCAGCAGCTTCGGGACTAGCCGCATGAGCTCCTACGAGCAGTACTTC
D: TRBD2
V: TRBV7-9
size: .
J: TRBJ2-7

CDR3: CASSLQGLGGYTF
DNA: TGCGCCAGCAGCTTGCAGGGGCTTGGCGGCTACACCTTC
D: .
V: TRBV5-1
size: .
J: TRBJ1-2

CDR3: CASSPQGMGNQPQHF
DNA: TGTGCCAGCAGCCCGCAGGGGATGGGCAATCAGCCCCAGCATTTT
D: .
V: TRBV7-9
size: few
J: TRBJ1-5

CDR3: CASSQDVAGGRSEQFF
DNA: TGCGCCAGCAGCCAAGATGTAGCGGGGGGGCGAAGTGAGCAGTTCTTC
D: TRBD2
V: TRBV4-3
size: .
J: TRBJ2-1

CDR3: CSEKGQGDGYTF
DNA: TGCAGCGAGAAGGGACAGGGGGATGGCTACACCTTC
D: TRBD1
V: TRBV29-1
size: .
J: TRBJ1-2

CDR3: CASSIREFGNQPQHF
DNA: TGTGCCAGTAGTATCCGGGAATTTGGCAATCAGCCCCAGCATTTT
D: .
V: TRBV19
size: .
J: TRBJ1-5

CDR3: CASSQHTGINTEAFF
DNA: TGCGCCAGCAGCCAACATACAGGGATTAACACTGAAGCTTTCTTT
D: .
V: TRBV4-1
size: many
J: TRBJ1-1

CDR3: CASRPTGAGANVLTF
DNA: TGTGCCAGCAGACCGACAGGGGCTGGGGCCAACGTCCTGACTTTC
D: TRBD1
V: TRBV5-4
size: .
J: TRBJ2-6

CDR3: CASSQGSSGANVLTF
DNA: TGTGCCAGCAGCCAAGGTAGCTCTGGGGCCAACGTCCTGACTTTC
D: .
V: TRBV4-2
size: once
J: TRBJ2-6

CDR3: CASTRGRGSTDTQYF
DNA: TGTGCCAGTACGCGGGGGCGGGGCAGCACAGATACGCAGTATTTT
D: .
V: TRBV19
size: .
J: TRBJ2-3

CDR3: CASSTTTGYIGTQYF
DNA: TGTGCCAGCAGTACCACGACGGGGTACATCGGTACGCAGTATTTT
D: .
V: TRBV6-5
size: .
J: TRBJ2-3

CDR3: CASASSPSSYNEQFF
DNA: TGCGCCAGCGCCTCCTCCCCTAGCTCCTACAATGAGCAGTTCTTC
D: .
V: TRBV5-1
size: .
J: TRBJ2-1

CDR3: CASSIGNRGSDTQYF
DNA: TGTGCCAGTAGTATAGGAAACAGGGGGTCAGATACGCAGTATTTT
D: TRBD1
V: TRBV19
size: .
J: TRBJ2-3

CDR3: CASSVGSYWGDNSPLHF
DNA: TGTGCCAGCAGCGTAGGCTCTTATTGGGGAGACAATTCACCCCTCCACTTT
D: .
V: TRBV11-2
size: .
J: TRBJ1-6

CDR3: CASSLSGTDTQYF
DNA: TGTGCCAGCAGTTTATCAGGGACAGATACGCAGTATTTT
D: .
V: TRBV12-3/TRBV12-4
size: .
J: TRBJ2-3

CDR3: CASSYVGIRAFF
DNA: TGTGCCAGCAGTTACGTCGGTATTCGAGCTTTCTTT
D: .
V: TRBV6-2/TRBV6-3
size: .
J: TRBJ1-1

CDR3: CASSRGRAPQEQYF
DNA: TGTGCCAGCAGTAGAGGGAGGGCCCCCCAGGAGCAGTACTTC
D: TRBD2
V: TRBV2
size: .
J: TRBJ2-7

CDR3: CASSSETQYF
DNA: TGTGCCAGCAGTAGCGAGACCCAGTACTTC
D: .
V: TRBV28
size: .
J: TRBJ2-5

CDR3: CASSADTGNTIYF
DNA: TGCGCCAGCAGCGCGGACACGGGAAACACCATATATTTT
D: .
V: TRBV5-1
size: .
J: TRBJ1-3

CDR3: CASSRWTGADTEAFF
DNA: TGTGCCAGCAGTCGGTGGACAGGGGCGGACACTGAAGCTTTCTTT
D: TRBD1
V: TRBV7-9
size: .
J: TRBJ1-1

CDR3: CASSTTSRADQPQHF
DNA: TGTGCCAGCAGTACCACTTCCAGGGCAGATCAGCCCCAGCATTTT
D: .
V: TRBV5-5
size: .
J: TRBJ1-5

CDR3: CSAYTGVHTQYF
DNA: TGCAGCGCCTACACAGGGGTTCATACGCAGTATTTT
D: TRBD1
V: TRBV29-1
size: .
J: TRBJ2-3

CDR3: CASSYGGGEQFF
DNA: TGTGCCAGCAGCTACGGGGGAGGTGAGCAGTTCTTC
D: .
V: TRBV11-2
size: .
J: TRBJ2-1

CDR3: CASSLRGSSNQPQHF
DNA: TGTGCCAGCAGCTTACGGGGATCAAGCAATCAGCCCCAGCATTTT
D: .
V: TRBV13
size: .
J: TRBJ1-5

CDR3: CASSNRGGSMESLHF
DNA: TGTGCCAGCAGCAACAGGGGCGGATCGATGGAATCCCTCCACTTT
D: TRBD1
V: TRBV6-2/TRBV6-3
size: .
J: TRBJ1-6

CDR3: CASSQSGTDTQYF
DNA: TGTGCCAGCAGCCAATCGGGCACAGATACGCAGTATTTT
D: .
V: TRBV3-1/TRBV3-2
size: .
J: TRBJ2-3

CDR3: CASSITGQMGSYNEQFF
DNA: TGTGCCAGTAGTATCACAGGGCAAATGGGCTCCTACAATGAGCAGTTCTTC
D: .
V: TRBV19
size: .
J: TRBJ2-1

CDR3: CSASIRQARWGYNYGYTF
DNA: TGCAGTGCTAGTATAAGACAGGCCCGTTGGGGATATAACTATGGCTACACCTTC
D: .
V: TRBV20-1
size: .
J: TRBJ1-2

CDR3: CSAGGRQETQYF
DNA: TGCAGTGCTGGTGGGAGACAAGAGACCCAGTACTTC
D: .
V: TRBV20-1
size: .
J: TRBJ2-5

CDR3: CASSGTGGSLEQYF
DNA: TGCGCCAGCAGCGGGACAGGGGGGTCCCTCGAGCAGTACTTC
D: TRBD1
V: TRBV5-1
size: .
J: TRBJ2-7

CDR3: CASSYPVGGANSPLHF
DNA: TGTGCCAGCAGCTACCCTGTCGGAGGGGCTAATTCACCCCTCCACTTT
D: .
V: TRBV3-1/TRBV3-2
size: .
J: TRBJ1-6

CDR3: CASSLGPDRSYGYTF
DNA: TGCGCCAGCAGCTTGGGACCGGACAGGTCCTATGGCTACACCTTC
D: TRBD1
V: TRBV5-1
size: .
J: TRBJ1-2